The subject of this entry is one T cell receptor (beta chain). The antigen this receptor binds is unknown. Per-base qualities were not stored, and no clone one base away is much larger. TCR CDR3 regions were amplified from genomic DNA by multiplex PCR using the deep immunoSEQ assay. Extracted genomic DNA from each cell subset was distributed evenly across all wells of several immunoSEQ 96-well plates, and each plate was treated as a replicate. For sorted subsets, about 200 ng genomic DNA, equal to approximately 30,000 T cell genomes, was loaded into each replicate PCR. The purified libraries were quantified using a Qubit 3.0 fluorometer, sized with a Bioanalyzer 2100, and then quantified again using the KAPA Library Quantification kit. Each immunoSEQ 96-well plate was sequenced on its own single-read 150-cycle Illumina NextSeq 550 flow cell. For the original study's pipeline: The immunoSEQ output contained only junctional sequences without quality scores, so filtering could not match that applied to full-length reads. To assign V/J genes and CDR3, sequences were annotated using PyIR, a Python wrapper for IgBLAST v1.9, with IMGT germline references. Any read was removed if the V/J assignment was weak (E-value above 1e-6), the CDR3 was missing, or the read contained stop codons, out-of-frame junctions, or ambiguous translated residues. V3J clonotypes were defined as sequences sharing an identical inferred V gene, J gene, and CDR3 amino acid sequence. The percentage overlap between two repertoires was calculated by dividing the number of shared unique clonotypes by the size of the smaller repertoire. Repertoire richness was assessed with RTK rarefaction, the Chao1 estimator, and Recon v2.1 estimates of unobserved clonotypes. Generation probabilities for all TCRbeta clonotypes obtained by the gDNA method from several donors were computed using OLGA. Imported from immuneACCESS, the table was reduced by TCRdb to in-frame sequences with V and J called. These copies leave out some clones; in studies compared against another copy, an unresolved V gene accounts for under half, and the cause of the remainder is not known. The V and J calls and clone size are taken from that table; D and trimming were inferred from the DNA. The sample table holds some 1.1 million clones, of which roughly 80% were seen once. The ten largest make up 0.85% to 1% of the sample.

The sample belongs to a study of shared clonotypes between healthy human individuals (dated by TCRdb to 2018 to 2020). Concerning the study at large: The cohort included three men and a couple of women between 18 and 49 years of age. To increase sequencing depth and limit assay-specific biases, different laboratories used diverse techniques to prepare libraries and sequence TCR repertoires. To estimate repertoire size and how much clonotypes are shared between individuals, the study performed deep sequencing of blood TCR repertoires from a few healthy adults. Each donor's leukapheresis produced roughly between roughly 0.85 and 9.5 billion PBMCs. Per donor, three plates each were used for CD4 naive and CD4 memory, two for CD8 naive, and one for CD8 memory. Here is what the overall study found, with its caveats: Based on pairwise subsampling, the degree of clonotype sharing among donors was expected to be affected by sequencing depth. Sampling was limited to blood, and TCR repertoires in tissue likely differ from TCR repertoires in blood. Sharing across a handful of donors was observed for about 5% of naive CD4, less than 4% of naive CD8, around 2.5% of memory CD4, and around 0.44% of memory CD8 clonotypes. Naive subsets generally had larger estimated clonotype richness than memory subsets. Even with the large sequencing depth, rarefaction of the sorted-subset datasets indicated that sequencing was incomplete. Higher generation probabilities were observed for clonotypes shared by all four sorted-subset donors than for non-shared clonotypes. The small number of donors limited the genetic and exposure-history diversity represented.

The donors were healthy, HIV-negative adults who had no recently reported acute infections or vaccinations. Every donor was a Caucasian adult residing in Nashville, Tennessee, USA. CD4+ T cells were enriched by magnetic negative selection; naive cells were then positively selected on CD45RA, and the negative fraction formed the memory subset. Blood was collected by leukapheresis, and PBMCs were isolated by Ficoll-Histopaque density gradient centrifugation and then cryopreserved in liquid nitrogen vapor phase. Analytical flow cytometry was used to check the purity and quantity of each magnetically sorted T cell population. Genomic DNA was isolated from every sorted fraction and measured by UV absorbance on a Nanodrop 2000c. Per the germline V gene, SGDLS is the CDR1 and YYNGEE is the CDR2. Including cysteine and phenylalanine, the CDR3 has 16 amino acids. Left in the record is the CDR3 DNA by itself, 48 bases read in frame from the first base. V and J lose 4 bases and 1 base, and a span of 15 bases separates them.

The sample comprised memory CD4+ T cells from PBMCs. The cell subset or site label here, explained by the study, means: CD45RA-negative fraction. The clonotype comes from a man younger than 35 in good health. Some clones in this sample may be carry-over from other donors' samples. Recombination connected TRBV9 to TRBJ2-1; D gene: possibly TRBD2, on 6 matching bases. The DNA sequence is given as TGTGCCAGCAGCCCCCAAGGGGCGGGGTCCTACAATGAGCAGTTCTTC. The resulting protein is CASSPQGAGSYNEQFF.